These T cell receptor beta chains were read from a single sample in a study of early T cells in non-severe SARS-CoV-2 infection. TCRdb called the 5' RACE reads again in MiXCR, with one record for every CDR3 protein. The sample contains roughly 80,000 distinct CDR3 sequences, 11% of which appear only once. The sequenced sample was whole blood, obtained at baseline. These receptors all stem from an adult who was a healthcare worker with PCR-confirmed SARS-CoV-2 infection or an uninfected control (not recorded which). The CDR3 runs from the conserved cysteine through the conserved F or W. A D gene is named only where the DNA matches it firmly. Clone sizes are given selectively: once, few, many, or a class where the clone is expanded.

TRBV4-3	TRBJ2-2	many	-	TGCGCCAGCAGCCAAGGGACCGGGGGGAACACCGGGGAGCTGTTTTTT	CASSQGTGGNTGELFF
TRBV19	TRBJ2-1	many	-	TGTGCCAGTAGTAGTATAAGGACACCGGGGGCCGCCTACAATGAGCAGTTCTTC	CASSSIRTPGAAYNEQFF
TRBV12-3/TRBV12-4	TRBJ1-1	-	-	TGTGCCAGCAACCGCAGGCCAATGAACACTGAAGCTTTCTTT	CASNRRPMNTEAFF
TRBV2	TRBJ2-5	few	TRBD2	TGTGCCAGCAGACAGCGGGGGGGTGAGACCCAGTACTTC	CASRQRGGETQYF
TRBV29-1	TRBJ2-5	-	-	TGCAGCGTTCAGGGTGCACGGAGGGAGACCCAGTACTTC	CSVQGARRETQYF
TRBV29-1	TRBJ2-7	-	-	TGCAGCGTCATATTCCAGCACTCCTACGAGCAGTACTTC	CSVIFQHSYEQYF
TRBV5-1	TRBJ2-1	-	TRBD1	TGCGCCAGCAGCAAAGGACAGGGCTCCTACAATGAGCAGTTCTTC	CASSKGQGSYNEQFF
TRBV10-3	TRBJ2-7	many	-	TGTGCCATCAGTGAACCCACAGGGCGGCGGTACGAGCAGTACTTC	CAISEPTGRRYEQYF
TRBV11-1	TRBJ2-5	-	-	TGTGCCAGCAGCTTCGGGTACCAAGAGACCCAGTACTTC	CASSFGYQETQYF
TRBV7-2	TRBJ2-1	many	-	TGTGCCAGCAGCTTAGGAGGGGGAGCGGGCTACAATGAGCAGTTCTTC	CASSLGGGAGYNEQFF
TRBV28	TRBJ2-7	many	-	TGTGCCAGCAGCTCCAGCTACGAGCAGTACTTC	CASSSSYEQYF
TRBV6-2/TRBV6-3	TRBJ2-2	-	-	TGTGCCAGCAGTTACTCGACGGTGGGGGTATCTAACACCGGGGAGCTGTTTTTT	CASSYSTVGVSNTGELFF
TRBV15	TRBJ1-6	many	TRBD1	TGTGCCACCAGCAGAGGGACAGGGAGCTCCTATAATTCACCCCTCCACTTT	CATSRGTGSSYNSPLHF
TRBV7-9	TRBJ1-2	few	TRBD1	TGTGCCAGTACGCCCGGGACAGGGAACTATGGCTACACCTTC	CASTPGTGNYGYTF
TRBV5-1	TRBJ1-1	many	-	TGCGCCAGCAGATCGTCCCCGGGGGGCACTGAAGCTTTCTTT	CASRSSPGGTEAFF
TRBV29-1	TRBJ2-7	-	-	TGCAGCGTTGCTAGGGGGGGGGCTCTTTCCTACGAGCAGTACTTC	CSVARGGALSYEQYF
TRBV24-1	TRBJ2-5	many	TRBD2	TGTGCCACCAGTGATCCAACTAGCGGGGGGGCCAGGGGAGAGACCCAGTACTTC	CATSDPTSGGARGETQYF
TRBV7-2	TRBJ1-6	many	-	TGTGCCAGCAGCTTAGACAGGACAGCAAATTCACCCCTCCACTTT	CASSLDRTANSPLHF
TRBV10-3	TRBJ2-3	-	TRBD2	TGTGCCGTATTGACTAGCGGGGGAGCAGATACGCAGTATTTT	CAVLTSGGADTQYF
TRBV7-2	TRBJ2-3	-	TRBD2	TGTGCCAGCACCCAGGGAGGGACAGATACGCAGTATTTT	CASTQGGTDTQYF
TRBV15	TRBJ1-2	-	-	TGTGCCACCAGCGGGGGACTGAACTATGGCTACACCTTC	CATSGGLNYGYTF
TRBV7-2	TRBJ1-4	-	TRBD1	TGTGCCAGCAGCTTATGGACAGGGAATGAAAAACTGTTTTTT	CASSLWTGNEKLFF
TRBV7-9	TRBJ2-7	few	-	TGTGCCAGCAGCTTGTCCCGGGACGAGCAGTACTTC	CASSLSRDEQYF
TRBV29-1	TRBJ2-7	many	TRBD1	TGCAGCGTTACCCAGGGGGCGGGCTACGAGCAGTACTTC	CSVTQGAGYEQYF
TRBV7-9	TRBJ1-3	-	-	TGTGCCAGCAGCTTCGGCCGCTCTGGAAACACCATATATTTT	CASSFGRSGNTIYF
TRBV5-1	TRBJ2-3	-	TRBD1	TGCGCCAGCAGCCAGGGACAGTCTCCGTATTTT	CASSQGQSPYF
TRBV20-1	TRBJ2-7	-	TRBD1	TGCAGTGCTAGGGACAGGGGGCCGGATGAGCAGTACTTC	CSARDRGPDEQYF